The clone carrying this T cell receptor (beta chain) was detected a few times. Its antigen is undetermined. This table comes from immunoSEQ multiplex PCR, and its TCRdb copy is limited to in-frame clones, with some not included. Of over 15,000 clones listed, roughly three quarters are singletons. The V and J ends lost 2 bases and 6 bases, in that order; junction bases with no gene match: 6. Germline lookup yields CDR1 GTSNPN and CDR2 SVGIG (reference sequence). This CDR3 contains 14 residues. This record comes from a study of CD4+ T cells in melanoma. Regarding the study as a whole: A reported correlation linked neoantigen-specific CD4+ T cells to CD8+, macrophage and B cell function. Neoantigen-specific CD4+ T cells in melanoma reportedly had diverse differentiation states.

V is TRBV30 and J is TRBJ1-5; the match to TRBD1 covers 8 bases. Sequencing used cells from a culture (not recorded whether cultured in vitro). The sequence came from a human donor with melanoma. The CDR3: CAWSPDRVGQPQHF. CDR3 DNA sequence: TGTGCCTGGAGTCCGGACAGGGTGGGTCAGCCCCAGCATTTT.